One sample yielded the 29 T cell receptor beta chains listed below, sequenced in a study of blood T cell repertoires in COVID-19. Sequencing was performed with immunoSEQ multiplex PCR; in TCRdb, only in-frame clones are kept and a portion is missing. Of 250,000 to 300,000 clones listed, around nine tenths are singletons. Source material: PBMCs or T cells enriched from blood (not recorded which). The receptors stem from a woman aged 30 to 39 who had recovered from COVID-19.

The V gene is TRBV27, the J gene TRBJ2-7; 11 positions agree with TRBD2. Trimming removed 2 bases from V and 4 bases from J; junction bases left unmatched: 4. The germline gives CDR1 MNHEY, CDR2 SMNVEV (reference sequence). This CDR3 is 15 amino acids long. The CDR3 loop is CASSLGTSGLYEQYF. The DNA of the CDR3 is TGTGCCAGCAGTTTAGGGACTAGCGGACTATACGAGCAGTACTTC.

The gene calls are TRBV9 and TRBJ1-1, with D tentatively TRBD1 (5 bases). Germline-derived CDR1 and CDR2 are SGDLS and YYNGEE. Trimming shortened V by 4 bases and J by 5 bases, and 18 bases separated the two germline ends. This CDR3 contains 15 residues. For the CDR3, the DNA is TGTGCCAGCAGCCCCCGAAACCTGGGGGGAACTGAAGCTTTCTTT. Translated, it gives CASSPRNLGGTEAFF.

The V call is TRBV29-1, the J call TRBJ2-1; tentative D call: TRBD2 (5 bases). Germline V gene sequence: CDR1 SQVTM, CDR2 ANQGSEA. The CDR3 spans 13 residues. The ends were cut back, 5 bases at V and 0 bases at J, with 8 bases in the middle. The DNA for the CDR3 is TGCAGCGTTCTGACTACCTCCTACAATGAGCAGTTCTTC. It translates to CSVLTTSYNEQFF.

V usage is TRBV18 and J usage is TRBJ1-6, with a weak D call TRBD1 (5 bases). The CDR3 loop spans 15 amino acids. With 3 bases removed from V and 9 bases from J, the gap between germline ends came to 15 bases. The germline V gene has CDR1 KGHSH and CDR2 LQKENI. The CDR3 reads CASSPRDLKGSPLHF. The CDR3 bases are TGTGCCAGCTCACCGAGGGACTTAAAGGGTTCACCCCTCCACTTT.

This rearrangement joins TRBV5-1 to TRBJ1-1; 8 positions agree with TRBD1. This CDR3 comprises 15 residues. Trimming removed 0 bases from V and 6 bases from J; junction bases left unmatched: 7. Germline assignment: CDR1 SGHRS and CDR2 YFSETQ. The CDR3 reads CASSLAGQGRAEAFF. The CDR3 bases are TGCGCCAGCAGCTTGGCCGGACAGGGTAGGGCTGAAGCTTTCTTT.

V is TRBV4-3 and J is TRBJ2-1, with a tentative D call TRBD1 (5 bases). V was trimmed by 2 bases and J by 8 bases, leaving 7 bases between them. This CDR3 is 12 amino acids long. CDR1 is LGHNA and CDR2 is YSLEER in the germline V gene. CDR3 coding DNA: TGCGCCAGCAGCCAAAGGGGCGATGAGCAGTTCTTC. Translating gives CASSQRGDEQFF.

The gene calls are TRBV11-2 and TRBJ2-5; 11 bases fit TRBD2. Germline V gene data show CDR1 as SGHAT and CDR2 as FQNNGV. Unmatched junction bases numbered 16, after V lost 5 bases and J lost 2 bases. The CDR3 is 19 residues long. The CDR3 loop is CASSPGGRLAGSFQETQYF. The CDR3 DNA is TGTGCCAGCAGCCCCGGGGGGAGACTAGCGGGATCATTTCAAGAGACCCAGTACTTC.

CDR3 residues: CASSPPVAYGYTF. The CDR3 DNA follows: TGTGCCAGTAGTCCACCAGTGGCCTATGGCTACACCTTC. The chain joins TRBV19 to TRBJ1-2; D remains ambiguous. Trimming left V 5 bases short and J 4 bases short, with 11 bases between. The CDR3 runs 13 residues. Germline loops: CDR1 LNHDA, CDR2 SQIVND (reference sequence).

The rearrangement joins TRBV29-1 to TRBJ1-1, with TRBD1 matching over 7 bases. V was clipped by 6 bases and J by 5 bases; unmatched bases: 3. This CDR3 has 11 residues. In germline, CDR1 is SQVTM, CDR2 ANQGSEA. This chain's CDR3 is CSVTGRTEAFF. The CDR3 DNA reads as TGCAGCGTGACAGGGAGGACTGAAGCTTTCTTT.

CDR3 in amino acids: CASSDSGSPDTQYF. The CDR3 bases are TGTGCCAGCAGTGACTCCGGGAGCCCAGATACGCAGTATTTT. The rearrangement uses TRBV6-4 and TRBJ2-3, with a tentative D call TRBD2 (6 bases). Germline V gives CDR1 MRHNA, CDR2 SNTAGT. V gave up 0 bases and J gave up 4 bases, with 8 bases separating them. The CDR3 has 14 amino acids.

A single count supports this clone. The DNA of the CDR3 is TGTGCCAGCAGTTTCAGGGGGCTGGGGCCAGGGACTGAAGCTTTCTTT. It specifies CASSFRGLGPGTEAFF. The chain carries TRBV6-2 or TRBV6-3 and TRBJ1-1; 8 bases are a match to TRBD1. There are 16 residues in the CDR3. Germline lookup yields CDR1 MNHEY and CDR2 SVGEGT. After removal of 4 bases from V and 5 bases from J, the junction contained 12 bases not matched to a gene.

This chain links TRBV5-4 with TRBJ2-6, with D maybe TRBD2 (6 bases). CDR1 and CDR2 (germline): SGHNT, YYREEE (reference sequence). V was cut by 4 bases and J by 2 bases, with 19 bases left in between. This CDR3 comprises 18 residues. In DNA, the CDR3 is TGTGCCAGCAGCGGAGGGCCCCGAGGAACTGCTGGGGCCAACGTCCTGACTTTC. Protein product: CASSGGPRGTAGANVLTF.

This sequence joins TRBV19 and TRBJ2-7; D perhaps matches TRBD1 (5 bases). In germline, CDR1 is LNHDA, CDR2 SQIVND (reference sequence). The CDR3 has 17 residues. Deletions cut 4 bases from V and 0 bases from J, with 19 bases between. For the CDR3, the DNA is TGTGCCAGTAGTACCAAGGGGTTGGGCTATACCTCCTACGAGCAGTACTTC. It codes for CASSTKGLGYTSYEQYF.

The rearrangement links TRBV7-9 to TRBJ1-2; 8 bases match TRBD1. Trimming took 5 bases from V and 1 from J; bases not matched to a gene: 6. The germline gives CDR1 SEHNR, CDR2 FQNEAQ (reference sequence). The CDR3 is 15 amino acids. The CDR3 region is CASSDPRGLNYGYTF. The CDR3 DNA follows: TGTGCCAGCAGCGACCCCAGGGGGCTTAACTATGGCTACACCTTC.

This chain links TRBV11-2 with TRBJ2-1; D possibly corresponds to TRBD2 (5 bases). Germline CDR1 SGHAT, CDR2 FQNNGV. The CDR3 spans 15 residues. Trimming removed 0 bases at V and 5 bases at J, with 11 bases between. The CDR3 DNA reads as TGTGCCAGCAGCTTAGACGCGGGTGTACACAATGAGCAGTTCTTC. Translation gives CASSLDAGVHNEQFF.

This rearrangement joins TRBV5-4 to TRBJ1-3; 9 bases line up with TRBD1. V lost 4 bases and J lost 4; bases outside the gene matches: 9. The germline gives CDR1 SGHNT, CDR2 YYREEE (reference sequence). The CDR3 spans 16 residues. The CDR3 DNA reads TGTGCCAGCAGCGTCCAACAGGGGGCGTCGGGAAACACCATATATTTT. Translated: CASSVQQGASGNTIYF.

V usage is TRBV3-1 (or the pseudogene TRBV3-2) and J usage is TRBJ1-4; D is unclear. CDR3 length: 15 amino acids. The germline CDR1 and CDR2 sequences are LGHDT and YNNKEL (reference sequence). V was pared by 1 base and J by 7 bases, with 13 bases between. The CDR3 coding sequence is TGTGCCAGCAGCCAAGGGGGAGGTATAGGTGAAAAACTGTTTTTT. It translates to CASSQGGGIGEKLFF.

The genes are TRBV6-2 or TRBV6-3 and TRBJ1-6; 11 bases map to TRBD1. The J segment lost 13 bases and the V segment lost 2 bases, leaving 10 bases of the junction unmatched. This CDR3 has 16 residues. Germline assignment: CDR1 MNHEY and CDR2 SVGEGT. Here the CDR3 reads CASSYRGGQGARPLHF. The CDR3 DNA sequence: TGTGCCAGCAGTTACCGCGGTGGACAGGGGGCCCGCCCCCTCCACTTT.

This clone is a singleton in its sample. This rearrangement joins TRBV30 to TRBJ2-5; the D gene is possibly TRBD2 (6 bases). Germline V gene data show CDR1 as GTSNPN and CDR2 as SVGIG (reference sequence). The V gene lost 0 bases and the J gene lost 5 bases, with 10 bases spanning the gap. This CDR3 is 13 amino acids long. CDR3 DNA sequence: TGTGCCTGGAGTGTTGGGGGGATGGAGACCCAGTACTTC. Encoded protein: CAWSVGGMETQYF.

This chain links TRBV3-1 (or the pseudogene TRBV3-2) with TRBJ2-5; 7 bases are shared with TRBD2. V dropped 2 bases and J dropped 1; count of bases not matched to a gene: 10. From germline, CDR1 is LGHDT and CDR2 YNNKEL (reference sequence). The CDR3 length is 17 residues. The CDR3 sequence is CASSQHKTGLTQETQYF. The DNA of the CDR3 is TGTGCCAGCAGCCAACATAAAACGGGACTAACCCAAGAGACCCAGTACTTC.

The genes are TRBV11-2 and TRBJ2-5; TRBD2 matches at 10 bases. From germline, CDR1 is SGHAT and CDR2 FQNNGV. The CDR3 has 15 amino acids. V lost 2 bases, J lost 5 bases, and 5 bases stayed unmatched. CDR3 in amino acids: CASSLTSGDMETQYF. The DNA of the CDR3 is TGTGCCAGCAGCTTAACTAGCGGGGACATGGAGACCCAGTACTTC.

The chain employs TRBV4-1 and TRBJ2-2; 7 positions match TRBD2. The CDR3 totals 15 residues. J gave up 6 bases and V 3 bases, and 7 bases lay outside the gene matches. The germline gives CDR1 MGHRA, CDR2 YSYEKL. The CDR3 DNA follows: TGCGCCAGCAGCCATGCAAGCCGGGGGGCCGGGGAGCTGTTTTTT. As protein: CASSHASRGAGELFF.

The genes are TRBV30 and TRBJ1-5, with a tentative D call TRBD1 (6 bases). This CDR3 spans 17 amino acids. Germline V gives CDR1 GTSNPN, CDR2 SVGIG (reference sequence). V was shortened by 0 bases and J by 11 bases, with 26 bases between the two germline ends. CDR3 sequence (DNA): TGTGCCTGGAGTGTCTCACACATGACAGGACCTAATGGGGCCCAGCATTTT. This codes for CAWSVSHMTGPNGAQHF.

This chain connects TRBV5-5 to TRBJ1-1; TRBD1 agrees at 8 bases. Germline V gene lookup returns CDR1 SGHKS and CDR2 YYEKEE (reference sequence). The CDR3 is 17 residues long. V was clipped by 3 bases and J by 1 base; unmatched bases: 11. The CDR3 loop is CASSSGQGLQSNTEAFF. CDR3 bases: TGTGCCAGCAGCTCAGGACAGGGACTCCAATCGAACACTGAAGCTTTCTTT.

The V and J genes are TRBV11-2 and TRBJ1-5; 7 bases fit TRBD1. Unmatched junction bases numbered 6, after V lost 5 bases and J lost 2 bases. Germline CDR1 is SGHAT and CDR2 is FQNNGV. This CDR3 is 15 amino acids long. CDR3 in DNA: TGTGCCAGCAGCCGTAGACAGGGCGGCAATCAGCCCCAGCATTTT. Translating it yields CASSRRQGGNQPQHF.

The chain joins TRBV7-9 to TRBJ2-1, with TRBD2 matching 8 bases. The CDR3 contains 14 residues. V was pared by 7 bases and J by 3 bases, with 5 bases of the junction left unmatched. CDR1 and CDR2 (germline): SEHNR, FQNEAQ (reference sequence). Here the CDR3 reads CASTRGTSYNEQFF. Here the CDR3 DNA reads TGTGCCAGCACCCGAGGGACTAGCTACAATGAGCAGTTCTTC.

V is TRBV30 and J is TRBJ2-1; maybe TRBD1 (6 bases). Trimming cost V 0 bases and J 7 bases, with 13 bases left between them. This CDR3 has 14 amino acids. Germline loops: CDR1 GTSNPN, CDR2 SVGIG (reference sequence). For the CDR3, the DNA is TGTGCCTGGAGTGTAACAGGGAATCGGAATGAGCAGTTCTTC. Its translation is CAWSVTGNRNEQFF. Complete variable domain (other parts from reference TRBV30 and TRBJ2-1): SQTIHQWPATLVQPVGSPLSLECTVEGTSNPNLYWYRQAAGRGLQLLFYSVGIGQISSEVPQNLSASRPQDRQFILSSKKLLLSDSGFYLCAWSVTGNRNEQFFGPGTRLTVL.

This chain connects TRBV7-8 to TRBJ2-1; TRBD1 is a possible D gene (6 bases). V lost 4 bases and J 0 bases, leaving 7 bases between the germline ends. This CDR3 contains 14 residues. Per the germline V gene, CDR1 is SGHVS and CDR2 is FQNEAQ. The CDR3 reads CASSYRDSYNEQFF. In DNA, the CDR3 is TGTGCCAGCAGCTACAGGGACTCCTACAATGAGCAGTTCTTC.

The chain recombines TRBV5-1 with TRBJ2-1; tentative D call: TRBD1 (6 bases). CDR1 SGHRS and CDR2 YFSETQ come from the germline V gene. V was pared by 4 bases and J by 5 bases, with 13 bases between. This CDR3 has 14 residues. CDR3 loop: CASSRGQGNNEQFF. The CDR3 DNA reads as TGCGCCAGCAGCAGGGGACAAGGAAACAATGAGCAGTTCTTC.